Reported below is one T cell receptor (beta chain). One end of the junction varies from germline; a read error may be responsible. Per the original methods: For nucleated cells, counts were estimated from reference gene primer amplification. The method was immunoSEQ multiplex PCR; TCRdb's version includes in-frame clones alone and lacks a portion of them. The DNA gave D and trimming, while V, J and clone size come from that table. The sample has roughly 120,000 clones, about two thirds seen once. Germline assignment: CDR1 SGHTA and CDR2 FQGNSA. There are 15 residues in the CDR3. This sample was included in a study of blood T cell repertoires in COVID-19. Across the study: Acute and convalescent COVID-19 specimens originated in the United States, Italy and Spain. The analysed material was cDNA or gDNA that came from T cells, B-cell-depleted T cells, or PBMCs.

Sequenced material: peripheral blood. This clonotype was sampled from a human donor with acute or convalescent COVID-19. The donor label of this sample is uncertain. V usage is TRBV7-2 and J usage is TRBJ2-4; TRBD1 matches 7 bases. CDR3 region: CAGSLVGDRADIQYF. DNA of the CDR3: TGTGCCGGCAGCTTAGTGGGAGACAGGGCTGACATTCAGTACTTC. Together with reference TRBV7-2 and TRBJ2-4, the CDR3 gives the full variable domain: GAGVSQSPSNKVTEKGKDVELRCDPISGHTALYWYRQSLGQGLEFLIYFQGNSAPDKSGLPSDRFSAERTGGSVSTLTIQRTQQEDSAVYLCAGSLVGDRADIQYFGAGTRLSVL.